The TCR beta chain described here comes from a study of response to subunit inactivated influenza vaccine. Notes on the study in general: Authors suggested each seasonal flu vaccination may recruit only limited numbers of new T cells.

This clonotype was recorded only once. No antigen is known for it. Using its own MiXCR run on the RT-PCR reads, TCRdb lists one record per CDR3 protein. The sample consists of over 400,000 distinct CDR3 sequences, over 10% of them appearing once. The sequences come from PBMCs from blood, collected around seven weeks after vaccination. The source of this sequence is a man between 45 and 60 years old who received an inactivated influenza vaccine.

The CDR3 sequence: CASSQVGREQYF. The CDR3 DNA sequence: TGTGCCAGCAGCCAAGTGGGACGTGAGCAGTACTTC. The chain is built from TRBV4-2 and TRBJ2-7; the D call may be TRBD1 or TRBD2 (5 bases each). The CDR3 covers 12 residues. V lost 1 base, J lost 7 bases, and 8 bases lay in between. Germline CDR1 reads LGHNA; CDR2 reads YNFKEQ.